The 19 T cell receptor beta chains below all came from one sample that was sequenced in a study of regulatory T cells in long-lasting Graves disease. Time point defined: newly diagnosed GD, antithyroid drugs for less than 3 months. Scientists built the TCR library using RNA that was extracted from PBMCs. The TCR beta library used iRepertoire HTBI primers with Arm-PCR amplification of CDR3. TCRdb reprocessed the multiplex PCR reads via MiXCR and lists one record per CDR3 protein. The sample contains about 460,000 distinct CDR3 sequences, 14% of which appear only once. The same data also went into a second study, on T cells in Graves' hyperthyroidism and ophthalmopathy.

Source: peripheral blood mononuclear cells (PBMCs), taken at new diagnosis, from a patient treated with antithyroid drugs. These receptors were obtained from a woman between 45 and 60 years old with Graves disease.

This clonotype came up a few times. V usage is TRBV7-2 and J usage is TRBJ2-7; TRBD2 agrees at 7 bases. Germline V gene lookup returns CDR1 SGHTA and CDR2 FQGNSA. J gave up 7 bases and V 0 bases, and 6 bases lay outside the gene matches. CDR3 length: 14 residues. CDR3: CASSLAELAREQYF. The CDR3 DNA is TGTGCCAGCAGCTTAGCAGAACTAGCGAGGGAGCAGTACTTC.

The chain is built from TRBV25-1 and TRBJ2-7; 7 bases fit TRBD1. In germline, CDR1 is MGHDK, CDR2 SYGVNS. The CDR3 has 15 amino acids. V lost 5 bases and J lost 1; bases outside the gene matches: 8. The CDR3 reads CASSKTGELSYEQYF. The CDR3 DNA follows: TGTGCCAGCAGTAAAACAGGGGAATTATCCTACGAGCAGTACTTC.

The sample holds many counts of this clonotype. The gene calls are TRBV3-1 and TRBJ2-3; 13 nucleotides match TRBD2. Losses at the gene ends were 8 bases for V and 1 base for J; bases not matched to a gene: 3. Germline V gene data show CDR1 as LGHDT and CDR2 as YNNKEL (reference sequence). The CDR3 is made up of 15 amino acids. The CDR3 loop is CASGLAGDGTDTQYF. The CDR3 region has the DNA TGTGCCAGCGGACTAGCGGGAGACGGCACAGATACGCAGTATTTT.

This clonotype was observed at least ten times. The V gene is TRBV27, the J gene TRBJ2-1, with D possibly TRBD2 on 6 matching bases. The germline CDR1 and CDR2 sequences are MNHEY and SMNVEV (reference sequence). The CDR3 contains 15 residues. Trimming took off 6 bases at V and 0 bases at J, with 12 bases between the two ends. The CDR3 coding sequence is TGTGCCAGCAGACTAGCTGCGAGCTCCTACAATGAGCAGTTCTTC. This codes for CASRLAASSYNEQFF.

There are many counts of this clonotype. The chain recombines TRBV7-8 with TRBJ2-3, with D tentatively TRBD1 (6 bases). Germline CDR1 is SGHVS and CDR2 is FQNEAQ. The CDR3 totals 15 residues. V gave up 6 bases and J gave up 1 base, with 14 bases separating them. In nucleotides, the CDR3 is TGTGCCAGCAGTCGAGTTGCAGGGGGCACAGATACGCAGTATTTT. It specifies CASSRVAGGTDTQYF. The entire variable domain, with the rest obtained from reference TRBV7-8 and TRBJ2-3, is as follows: GAGVSQSPRYKVAKRGQDVALRCDPISGHVSLFWYQQALGQGPEFLTYFQNEAQLDKSGLPSDRFFAERPEGSVSTLKIQRTQQEDSAVYLCASSRVAGGTDTQYFGPGTRLTVL.

At least ten counts were recorded for this clonotype. J is TRBJ1-2 and V is TRBV5-1; 8 positions match TRBD1. Trimming took 2 bases from V and 6 from J; bases not matched to a gene: 9. CDR1 is SGHRS and CDR2 is YFSETQ in the germline V gene. The CDR3 contains 15 residues. The CDR3 nucleotides are TGCGCCAGCAGCTTCGGAACAGGGGGTCGGCATGGCTACACCTTC. This encodes CASSFGTGGRHGYTF. Using reference TRBV5-1 and TRBJ1-2 for the parts outside the CDR3, the full variable domain is KAGVTQTPRYLIKTRGQQVTLSCSPISGHRSVSWYQQTPGQGLQFLFEYFSETQRNKGNFPGRFSGRQFSNSRSEMNVSTLELGDSALYLCASSFGTGGRHGYTFGSGTRLTVV.

About this clonotype itself: One end of the junction is discordant with germline, which a read error may explain. The gene calls are TRBV6-2 or TRBV6-3 and TRBJ2-7; tentatively, D is TRBD1 (5 bases). This CDR3 has 13 amino acids. Germline assignment: CDR1 MNHEY and CDR2 SVGEGT. CDR3 sequence (DNA): TGTGCCACCCTAGGGGTCAGCTCCTGCGAGCAGTACTTC. It translates to CATLGVSSCEQYF.

This clonotype occurred many times. The chain links TRBV6-1 to TRBJ1-1; D is ambiguous. Trimming stripped 6 bases from V and 3 bases from J, with 14 bases between. Germline-derived CDR1 and CDR2 are MNHNS and SASEGT. The CDR3 is made up of 14 amino acids. CDR3 bases: TGTGCCAGCAGCCCGGACCGGGTGGACACTGAAGCTTTCTTT. Protein sequence: CASSPDRVDTEAFF.

This clonotype was seen at least ten times. The rearrangement joins TRBV7-2 to TRBJ2-7, with D unresolved. Trimming removed 5 bases at V and 6 bases at J, with 8 bases between. Germline CDR1 is SGHTA and CDR2 is FQGNSA. The CDR3 length is 11 residues. The CDR3 DNA sequence: TGTGCCAGCAGCCTCGCAGTCGAGCAGTACTTC. Encoded protein: CASSLAVEQYF. Full variable domain (rest looked up from reference TRBV7-2 and TRBJ2-7): GAGVSQSPSNKVTEKGKDVELRCDPISGHTALYWYRQSLGQGLEFLIYFQGNSAPDKSGLPSDRFSAERTGGSVSTLTIQRTQQEDSAVYLCASSLAVEQYFGPGTRLTVT.

In this sample, this clonotype turned up many times. V and J are TRBV5-8 and TRBJ1-1, with D hard to call. V dropped 0 bases and J dropped 4 bases, with 13 bases sitting between them. The CDR3 loop spans 15 amino acids. Germline-derived CDR1 and CDR2 are SGHTS and YDEGEE. CDR3 bases: TGTGCCAGCAGCTTGGAGTCGGCGTCGGGCACTGAAGCTTTCTTT. This sequence encodes CASSLESASGTEAFF. Combining the CDR3 with reference TRBV5-8 and TRBJ1-1 gives the whole variable domain EAGVTQSPTHLIKTRGQQATLRCSPISGHTSVYWYQQALGLGLQFLLWYDEGEERNRGNFPPRFSGRQFPNYSSELNVNALELEDSALYLCASSLESASGTEAFFGQGTRLTVV.

Regarding this clonotype: This may stem from a read error, because a much larger clone lies one nucleotide away. The rearrangement links TRBV6-2 or TRBV6-3 to TRBJ2-1, with TRBD2 identical over 8 bases. The CDR3 sequence is 15 residues long. Germline lookup yields CDR1 MNHEY and CDR2 SVGEGT. J was trimmed by 6 bases and V by 7 bases; bases with no gene match: 11. CDR3 protein: CASTGTGRAGNEQFF. Written as DNA, the CDR3 is TGTGCCAGCACGGGGACCGGGAGGGCCGGCAATGAGCAGTTCTTC.

This clonotype came up many times. The CDR3 reads CASSYMRGTDTQYF. The DNA of the CDR3 is TGTGCCAGCAGCTATATGAGGGGCACAGATACGCAGTATTTT. This chain connects TRBV25-1 to TRBJ2-3, with D possibly being TRBD2 (5 bases). The V gene lost 6 bases and the J gene lost 1 base, with 11 bases spanning the gap. Germline V gene lookup returns CDR1 MGHDK and CDR2 SYGVNS. The CDR3 loop spans 14 amino acids.

At least ten counts were recorded for this clonotype. The chain recombines TRBV28 with TRBJ2-7; D is perhaps TRBD1 (5 bases). The germline gives CDR1 MDHEN, CDR2 SYDVKM. The CDR3 runs to 13 residues. V was cut by 5 bases and J by 5 bases, with 13 bases left in between. The CDR3 here is CASSPGWGDEQYF. In DNA, the CDR3 is TGTGCCAGCAGTCCGGGTTGGGGCGACGAGCAGTACTTC.

With respect to this clonotype: A much larger clone sits a single nucleotide away, making a read error possible. The V and J genes are TRBV3-1 and TRBJ2-7; D gene ambiguous. Germline V gene data show CDR1 as LGHDT and CDR2 as YNNKEL (reference sequence). The CDR3 runs 14 residues. V shed 4 bases and J shed 5 bases, with 15 bases lying between them. The CDR3 DNA is TGTGCCAGCAGCCGAGTCTTAGCTTCGAACGAGCAGTACTTC. Translation gives CASSRVLASNEQYF.

The CDR3 loop reads CASSGPRLAGVRSEQYF. DNA for the CDR3: TGTGCCAGTAGTGGCCCGAGACTAGCGGGAGTAAGGTCCGAGCAGTACTTC. This sequence joins TRBV19 and TRBJ2-7; TRBD2 agrees at 12 bases. V trimming: 5 bases; J trimming: 6 bases; junction bases outside the gene matches: 14. The CDR3 extends over 17 amino acids. CDR1 is LNHDA and CDR2 is SQIVND in the germline V gene (reference sequence).

Many counts were recorded for this clonotype. The chain carries TRBV20-1 and TRBJ2-1; 9 nucleotides agree with TRBD2. CDR1 DFQATT and CDR2 SNEGSKA come from the germline V gene (reference sequence). This CDR3 is 16 amino acids long. V was clipped by 2 bases and J by 0 bases; unmatched bases: 5. CDR3 protein: CSARTPTSGSYNEQFF. The CDR3 DNA is TGCAGTGCTAGAACCCCGACTAGCGGCTCCTACAATGAGCAGTTCTTC.

As to this clonotype: Germline is not matched at one junction end, which may reflect a read error. J is TRBJ2-7 and V is TRBV30; 9 bases match TRBD2. This CDR3 comprises 13 residues. Germline assignment: CDR1 GTSNPN and CDR2 SVGIG (reference sequence). The CDR3 is CAWSLAGAYEQHF. CDR3 coding DNA: TGTGCCTGGAGTTTAGCGGGGGCCTACGAGCAGCACTTC.

This clonotype was counted ten times or more. J is TRBJ1-2 and V is TRBV9, with TRBD1 as a possible D gene (6 bases). V lost 4 bases and J 6 bases, leaving 22 bases between the germline ends. There are 16 residues in the CDR3. Germline assignment: CDR1 SGDLS and CDR2 YYNGEE. The CDR3: CASSTPRDKGVHGYTF. In DNA form, the CDR3 reads TGTGCCAGCAGCACCCCCCGGGACAAAGGGGTTCATGGCTACACCTTC.

This clonotype came up many times. V and J are TRBV7-7 and TRBJ2-3; TRBD2 is a possible D gene (5 bases). Germline CDR1 SSHAT, CDR2 FNYEAQ (reference sequence). Deletions cut 7 bases from V and 1 base from J, with 21 bases between. The CDR3 extends over 17 amino acids. CDR3: CASNPCETTSGTDTQYF. The CDR3 DNA follows: TGTGCCAGCAACCCATGCGAGACTACGAGTGGCACAGATACGCAGTATTTT. The variable domain in full, completed from reference TRBV7-7 and TRBJ2-3, reads GAGVSQSPRYKVTKRGQDVTLRCDPISSHATLYWYQQALGQGPEFLTYFNYEAQPDKSGLPSDRFSAERPEGSISTLTIQRTEQRDSAMYRCASNPCETTSGTDTQYFGPGTRLTVL.